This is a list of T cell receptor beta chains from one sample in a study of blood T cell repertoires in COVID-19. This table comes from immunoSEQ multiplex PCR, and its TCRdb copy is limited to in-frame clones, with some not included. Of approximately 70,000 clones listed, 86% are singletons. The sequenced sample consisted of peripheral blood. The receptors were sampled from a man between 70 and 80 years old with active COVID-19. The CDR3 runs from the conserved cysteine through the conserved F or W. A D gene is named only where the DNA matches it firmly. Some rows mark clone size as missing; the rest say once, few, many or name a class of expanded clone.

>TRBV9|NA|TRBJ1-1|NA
TGTGCCAGCACCCTGGGGGTGGGAGGAGGGTCCACTGAAGCTTTCTTT
CASTLGVGGGSTEAFF
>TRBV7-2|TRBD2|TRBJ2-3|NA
TGTGCCAGCAGCCCCCGGCTGGGACTAGCGGGAGGGCCAGCAGATACGCAGTATTTT
CASSPRLGLAGGPADTQYF
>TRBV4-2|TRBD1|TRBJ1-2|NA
TGTGCCAGCAGCCAAGACCCAAGGACAGGGACACTCTATGGCTACACCTTC
CASSQDPRTGTLYGYTF
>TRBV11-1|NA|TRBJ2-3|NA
TGTGCCAGCAGCCCCCTGGGTGGGGGCTTTGGTACGCAGTATTTT
CASSPLGGGFGTQYF
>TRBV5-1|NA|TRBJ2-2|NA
TGCGCCAGCAGCTTCGGGGGGCAGAACACCGGGGAGCTGTTTTTT
CASSFGGQNTGELFF
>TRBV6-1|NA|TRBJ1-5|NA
TGTGCCAGCAGTGAAGGGGACAACAATCAGCCCCAGCATTTT
CASSEGDNNQPQHF
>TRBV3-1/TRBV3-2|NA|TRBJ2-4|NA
TGTGCCAGCAGCCAAGTGTTGCTAGCGGCCAAAAACATTCAGTACTTC
CASSQVLLAAKNIQYF
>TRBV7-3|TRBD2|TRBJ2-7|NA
TGTGCCAGCAGCTTAACGGGCGGGAGAGGCCCCTACGAGCAGTACTTC
CASSLTGGRGPYEQYF
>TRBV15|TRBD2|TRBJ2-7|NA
TGTGCCACCAGCAGAGATAGGGATGGCGGGAGCCACTCCTACGAGCAGTACTTC
CATSRDRDGGSHSYEQYF
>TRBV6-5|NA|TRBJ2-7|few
TGTGCCAGCAGGGCAGGGGCCTCCTACGAGCAGTACTTC
CASRAGASYEQYF
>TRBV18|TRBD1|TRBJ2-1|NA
TGTGCCAGCTCCCCGGGGACAGGGGGGTCCAACAATGAGCAGTTCTTC
CASSPGTGGSNNEQFF
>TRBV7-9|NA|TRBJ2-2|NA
TGTGCCAGCAGCTTAGTCTCGGGCGCGGGGGCGAGGACCGGGGAGCTGTTTTTT
CASSLVSGAGARTGELFF
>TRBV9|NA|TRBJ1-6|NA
TGTGCCAGCAGACCCCCCGGGAGGGATAATTCACCCCTCCACTTT
CASRPPGRDNSPLHF
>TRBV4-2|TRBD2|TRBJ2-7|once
TGTGCCAGCAGCCAAGTTCCAGCGGGAGGGTACGAGCAGTACTTC
CASSQVPAGGYEQYF
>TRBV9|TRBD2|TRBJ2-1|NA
TGTGCCAGCACCGGGGGACTAGGCCTGTACAATGAGCAGTTCTTC
CASTGGLGLYNEQFF
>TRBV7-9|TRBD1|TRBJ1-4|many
TGTGCCAGCAGCATCCGGACAGGGAATGAAAAACTGTTTTTT
CASSIRTGNEKLFF
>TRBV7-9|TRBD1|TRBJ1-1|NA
TGTGCCAGCAGCCCATTACAGGGGGCTCGGACTGAAGCTTTCTTT
CASSPLQGARTEAFF
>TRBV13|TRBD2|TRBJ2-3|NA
TGTGCCAGCAGCCCGGTGGGAGGTCCCGGGAGGGCCTTGACAGATACGCAGTATTTT
CASSPVGGPGRALTDTQYF